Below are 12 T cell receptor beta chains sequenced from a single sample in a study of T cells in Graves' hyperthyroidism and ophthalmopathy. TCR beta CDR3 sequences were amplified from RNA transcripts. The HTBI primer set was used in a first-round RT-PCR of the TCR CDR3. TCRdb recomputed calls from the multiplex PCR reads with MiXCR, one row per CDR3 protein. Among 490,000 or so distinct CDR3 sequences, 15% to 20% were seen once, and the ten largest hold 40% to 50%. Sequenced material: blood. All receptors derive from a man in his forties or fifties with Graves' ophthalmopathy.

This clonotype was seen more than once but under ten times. CDR3 nucleotides: TGTGCCAGCAGTGCCACAGCGGGTCAGCCCCAGCATTTT. The encoded protein is CASSATAGQPQHF. The chain employs TRBV6-1 and TRBJ1-5; D not resolved. Germline V lookup: CDR1 MNHNS, CDR2 SASEGT. The CDR3 is 13 residues long. V was trimmed by 4 bases and J by 6 bases, leaving 10 bases between them.

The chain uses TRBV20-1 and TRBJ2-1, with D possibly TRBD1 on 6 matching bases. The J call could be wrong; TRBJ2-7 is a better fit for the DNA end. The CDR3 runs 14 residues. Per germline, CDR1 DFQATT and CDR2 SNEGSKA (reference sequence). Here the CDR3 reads CSASQGPSGNEQYF. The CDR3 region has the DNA TGCAGTGCTAGCCAGGGGCCCTCAGGTAATGAGCAGTACTTC.

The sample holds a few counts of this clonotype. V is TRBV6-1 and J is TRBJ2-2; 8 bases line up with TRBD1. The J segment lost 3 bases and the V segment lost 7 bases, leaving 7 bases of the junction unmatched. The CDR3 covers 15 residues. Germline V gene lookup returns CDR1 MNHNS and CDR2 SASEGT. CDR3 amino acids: CASTTGQGYTGELFF. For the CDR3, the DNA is TGTGCCAGCACCACCGGACAGGGATACACCGGGGAGCTGTTTTTT.

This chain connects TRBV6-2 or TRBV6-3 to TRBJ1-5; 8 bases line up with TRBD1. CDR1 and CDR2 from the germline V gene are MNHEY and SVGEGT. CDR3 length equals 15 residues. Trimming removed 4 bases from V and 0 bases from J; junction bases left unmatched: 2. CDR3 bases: TGTGCCAGCAGTTTTCAGGGGGCTAGCAATCAGCCCCAGCATTTT. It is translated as CASSFQGASNQPQHF.

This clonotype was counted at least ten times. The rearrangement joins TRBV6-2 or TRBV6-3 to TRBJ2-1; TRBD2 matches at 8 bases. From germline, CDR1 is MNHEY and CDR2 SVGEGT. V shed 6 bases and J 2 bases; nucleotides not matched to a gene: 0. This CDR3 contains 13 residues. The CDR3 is CASRGLAYNEQFF. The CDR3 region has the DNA TGTGCCAGCAGGGGACTAGCCTACAATGAGCAGTTCTTC.

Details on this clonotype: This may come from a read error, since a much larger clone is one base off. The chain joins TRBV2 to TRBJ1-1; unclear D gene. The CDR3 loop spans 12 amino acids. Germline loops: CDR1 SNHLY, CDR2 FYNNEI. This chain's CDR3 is CASRRVNTEALF. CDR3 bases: TGTGCCAGCAGACGAGTGAACACTGAAGCTCTCTTT.

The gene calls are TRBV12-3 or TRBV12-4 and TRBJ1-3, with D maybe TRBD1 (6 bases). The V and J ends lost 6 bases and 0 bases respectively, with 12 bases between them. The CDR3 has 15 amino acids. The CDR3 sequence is CASRTQGSSGNTIYF. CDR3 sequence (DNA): TGTGCCAGCAGAACTCAGGGGTCCTCTGGAAACACCATATATTTT.

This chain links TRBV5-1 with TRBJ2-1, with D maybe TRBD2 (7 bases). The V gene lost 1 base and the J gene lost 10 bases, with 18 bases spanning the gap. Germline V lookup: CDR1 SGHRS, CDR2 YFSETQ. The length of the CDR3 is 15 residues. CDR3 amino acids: CASSLPGGLTGEQFF. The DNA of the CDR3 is TGCGCCAGCAGCTTGCCGGGGGGCCTAACAGGGGAGCAGTTCTTC.

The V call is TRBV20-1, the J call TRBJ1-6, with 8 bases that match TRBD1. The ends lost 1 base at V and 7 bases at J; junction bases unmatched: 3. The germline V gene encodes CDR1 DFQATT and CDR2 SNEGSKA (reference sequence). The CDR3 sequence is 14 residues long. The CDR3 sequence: CSARGTGRNSPLHF. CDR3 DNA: TGCAGTGCTAGAGGGACAGGGAGGAATTCACCCCTCCACTTT.

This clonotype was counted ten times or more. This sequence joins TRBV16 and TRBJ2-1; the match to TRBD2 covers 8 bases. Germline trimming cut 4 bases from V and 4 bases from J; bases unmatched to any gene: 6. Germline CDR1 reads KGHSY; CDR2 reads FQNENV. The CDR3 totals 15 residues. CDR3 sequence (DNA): TGTGCCAGCAGCCCCCCCGGGGGGGTTTACAATGAGCAGTTCTTC. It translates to CASSPPGGVYNEQFF.

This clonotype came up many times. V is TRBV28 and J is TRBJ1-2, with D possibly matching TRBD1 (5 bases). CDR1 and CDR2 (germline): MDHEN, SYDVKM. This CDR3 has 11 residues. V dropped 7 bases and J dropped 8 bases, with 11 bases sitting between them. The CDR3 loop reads CASMGGRGYTF. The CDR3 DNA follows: TGTGCCAGCATGGGGGGTCGAGGCTACACCTTC.

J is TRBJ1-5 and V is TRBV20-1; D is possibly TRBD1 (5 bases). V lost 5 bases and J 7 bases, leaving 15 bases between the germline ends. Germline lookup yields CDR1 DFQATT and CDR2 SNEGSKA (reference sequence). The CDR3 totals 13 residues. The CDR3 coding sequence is TGCAGTGCTCAGGAGGGACTTGAGCAGCCCCAGCATTTT. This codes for CSAQEGLEQPQHF.